These 18 T cell receptor beta chains were sequenced from one sample in a study of T cells in Graves' hyperthyroidism and ophthalmopathy. Amplification targeted TCR beta CDR3 regions from RNA transcripts. The HTBI set primed first-round TCR CDR3 RT-PCR. TCRdb called the multiplex PCR reads again in MiXCR, with one record for every CDR3 protein. The data hold some 550,000 distinct CDR3 sequences, with around 16% observed a single time. Sequencing was done on a sample of blood. The origin of the receptors is a woman aged 40 to 50 with Graves' ophthalmopathy.

This clonotype came up a few times. The chain couples TRBV5-8 to TRBJ1-1; TRBD1 agrees at 11 bases. The CDR3 has 14 residues. The junction had 6 bases not matched to a gene; V was cut back by 3 bases and J by 8 bases. Germline V lookup: CDR1 SGHTS, CDR2 YDEGEE. The CDR3 bases are TGTGCCAGCAGCTCCGGGACAGGGGGGGACGAAGCTTTCTTT. Amino acid sequence: CASSSGTGGDEAFF.

The chain uses TRBV4-2 and TRBJ2-1; tentative D call: TRBD2 (6 bases). V was cut by 0 bases and J by 4 bases, with 19 bases left in between. The CDR3 extends over 18 amino acids. The germline CDR1 and CDR2 sequences are LGHNA and YNFKEQ. CDR3 coding DNA: TGTGCCAGCAGCCAAGAGGGGACTTCGCGGCGGGTGTACAATGAGCAGTTCTTC. Amino acid sequence: CASSQEGTSRRVYNEQFF.

This clonotype was recorded at least ten times. The V call is TRBV3-1, the J call TRBJ1-1, with D uncertain. The CDR3 has 14 amino acids. With 4 bases removed from V and 2 bases from J, the gap between germline ends came to 11 bases. CDR1 is LGHDT and CDR2 is YNNKEL in the germline V gene (reference sequence). In DNA, the CDR3 is TGTGCCAGCAGCCGGAAAGGCTCCAACACTGAAGCTTTCTTT. Translated: CASSRKGSNTEAFF.

This clonotype occurred a few times. The chain uses TRBV19 and TRBJ1-2; D gene unclear. The length of the CDR3 is 14 residues. Deletions cut 6 bases from V and 6 bases from J, with 17 bases between. CDR1 is LNHDA, CDR2 SQIVND, per germline (reference sequence). The CDR3 region is CASRSNARLDGYTF. DNA of the CDR3: TGTGCCAGTAGGAGCAACGCCCGATTAGATGGCTACACCTTC.

This clonotype showed up many times. The rearrangement joins TRBV3-1 to TRBJ2-7; a weak D match, TRBD1 (6 bases). The CDR3 length is 13 residues. Germline V gene sequence: CDR1 LGHDT, CDR2 YNNKEL (reference sequence). Trimming pared 3 bases from V and 4 bases from J, leaving 10 bases between. CDR3 loop: CASSHGTTYEQYF. In DNA form, the CDR3 reads TGTGCCAGCAGCCACGGGACAACATACGAGCAGTACTTC.

The chain uses TRBV10-3 and TRBJ2-2; 13 bases line up with TRBD2. The V and J ends lost 4 bases and 0 bases, in that order; junction bases with no gene match: 5. CDR3 length: 18 residues. Germline V lookup: CDR1 ENHRY, CDR2 SYGVKD. DNA for the CDR3: TGTGCCATCAGTGTTAGGACTAGCGGGGGATCGAACACCGGGGAGCTGTTTTTT. It codes for CAISVRTSGGSNTGELFF.

The J gene is TRBJ2-1, the V gene TRBV9; D is ambiguous. This CDR3 has 13 amino acids. V was trimmed by 1 base and J by 8 bases, leaving 10 bases between them. Germline-derived CDR1 and CDR2 are SGDLS and YYNGEE. The CDR3 sequence: CASSVQVGYEQFF. CDR3 sequence (DNA): TGTGCCAGCAGCGTACAGGTAGGGTATGAGCAGTTCTTC.

The chain carries TRBV2 and TRBJ2-5, with TRBD2 as a possible D gene (5 bases). The CDR3 spans 16 residues. From germline, CDR1 is SNHLY and CDR2 FYNNEI. V was shortened by 5 bases and J by 5 bases, with 21 bases between the two germline ends. CDR3 in DNA: TGTGCCAGCAGTTTCGCCCGGAGGTCGGATGGGGAGACCCAGTACTTC. Protein sequence: CASSFARRSDGETQYF. Variable domain in full (rest from reference TRBV2 and TRBJ2-5): EPEVTQTPSHQVTQMGQEVILRCVPISNHLYFYWYRQILGQKVEFLVSFYNNEISEKSEIFDDQFSVERPDGSNFTLKIRSTKLEDSAMYFCASSFARRSDGETQYFGPGTRLLVL.

This clonotype was recorded at least ten times. This chain uses TRBV5-1 with TRBJ1-1, with a tentative D call TRBD1 (6 bases). There are 15 residues in the CDR3. From germline, CDR1 is SGHRS and CDR2 YFSETQ. The V gene lost 4 bases and the J gene lost 4 bases, with 17 bases spanning the gap. The CDR3 spells CASSLYTGLATEAFF. In nucleotides, the CDR3 is TGCGCCAGCAGCCTATATACAGGGCTGGCCACTGAAGCTTTCTTT.

This clonotype was detected ten times or more. V is TRBV2 and J is TRBJ1-1; D ambiguous. This CDR3 has 13 amino acids. The V gene's germline CDR1 is SNHLY and CDR2 FYNNEI. Trimming left V 5 bases short and J 0 bases short, with 7 bases between. The CDR3 coding sequence is TGTGCCAGCAGTACAGACATGAACACTGAAGCTTTCTTT. Its translation is CASSTDMNTEAFF.

This clonotype was counted once. The chain couples TRBV20-1 to TRBJ1-1, with a tentative D call TRBD1 (6 bases). The V and J ends lost 1 base and 11 bases respectively, with 14 bases between them. The CDR3 extends over 12 amino acids. Germline values: CDR1 DFQATT, CDR2 SNEGSKA (reference sequence). The CDR3 DNA reads TGCAGTGCTAGAGTTACGGGCAGGGGCGCTTTCTTT. Protein: CSARVTGRGAFF.

This clonotype turned up a few times. The V call is TRBV19, the J call TRBJ1-2, with 9 nucleotides matching TRBD1. Germline loops: CDR1 LNHDA, CDR2 SQIVND (reference sequence). Losses at the gene ends were 6 bases for V and 8 bases for J; bases not matched to a gene: 4. This CDR3 has 12 residues. The DNA of the CDR3 is TGTGCCAGTAGGGGACAGGGAGTAGGCTACACCTTC. Encoded protein: CASRGQGVGYTF.

This clonotype was recorded at least ten times. V is TRBV2 and J is TRBJ2-1, with 10 nucleotides matching TRBD2. V was clipped by 4 bases and J by 6 bases; unmatched bases: 6. CDR3 length: 15 residues. Germline V gives CDR1 SNHLY, CDR2 FYNNEI. The DNA for the CDR3 is TGTGCCAGCAGTGGTCTAGCGGGGGCCAGCAATGAGCAGTTCTTC. This encodes CASSGLAGASNEQFF.

This chain uses TRBV6-1 with TRBJ2-2; 8 bases agree with TRBD2. Trimming at V came to 6 bases and at J to 4 bases, leaving 7 bases not matched to a gene. There are 15 residues in the CDR3. Germline V CDR1 and CDR2: MNHNS, SASEGT. The CDR3 is CASRRTSRGTGELFF. The CDR3 bases are TGTGCCAGCAGAAGGACTAGCCGGGGCACCGGGGAGCTGTTTTTT.

The chain is built from TRBV30 and TRBJ1-6; D is ambiguous. CDR1 and CDR2 from the germline V gene are GTSNPN and SVGIG (reference sequence). The CDR3 has 12 amino acids. V was trimmed by 4 bases and J by 13 bases, leaving 14 bases between them. CDR3 amino acids: CAWNNNSPPLHF. CDR3 in DNA: TGTGCCTGGAATAATAATTCACCTCCCCTCCACTTT.

This clonotype was counted a few times. The chain carries TRBV5-1 and TRBJ2-7; the D gene is possibly TRBD1 (5 bases). V was pared by 4 bases and J by 3 bases, with 14 bases between. CDR3 length: 14 residues. Per the germline V gene, CDR1 is SGHRS and CDR2 is YFSETQ. Written as DNA, the CDR3 is TGCGCCAGCAGCCTCACAGGAGTCGGCTACGAGCAGTACTTC. It translates to CASSLTGVGYEQYF.

In this sample, this clonotype turned up many times. The chain links TRBV11-2 to TRBJ1-4; the D is unclear. Germline values: CDR1 SGHAT, CDR2 FQNNGV. CDR3 size: 16 residues. V was cut by 2 bases and J by 4 bases, with 14 bases left in between. The CDR3 DNA reads TGTGCCAGCAGCTTACCCTACAGCAGTCATAATGAAAAACTGTTTTTT. This encodes CASSLPYSSHNEKLFF.

This clonotype showed up just a few times. This CDR3 reads CATSRSPTNTEAFF. CDR3 DNA: TGTGCCACCAGCAGGTCTCCAACGAACACTGAAGCTTTCTTT. The rearrangement uses TRBV15 and TRBJ1-1; D remains ambiguous. The CDR3 loop spans 14 amino acids. V was pared by 3 bases and J by 1 base, with 9 bases between. Germline CDR1 LNHNV, CDR2 YYDKDF (reference sequence).